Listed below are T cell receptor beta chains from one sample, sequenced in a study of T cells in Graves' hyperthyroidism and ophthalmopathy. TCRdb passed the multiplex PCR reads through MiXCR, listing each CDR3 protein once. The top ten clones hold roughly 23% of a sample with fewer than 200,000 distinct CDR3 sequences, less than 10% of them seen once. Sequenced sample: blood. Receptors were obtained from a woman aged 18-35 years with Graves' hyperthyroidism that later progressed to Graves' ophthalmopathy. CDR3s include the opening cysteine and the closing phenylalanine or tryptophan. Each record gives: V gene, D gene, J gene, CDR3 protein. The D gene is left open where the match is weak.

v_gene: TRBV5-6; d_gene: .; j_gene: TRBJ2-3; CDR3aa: CASRSVTGGVSNTDTQYF
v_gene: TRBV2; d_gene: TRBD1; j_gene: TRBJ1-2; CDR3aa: CASRATGGDYGYTF
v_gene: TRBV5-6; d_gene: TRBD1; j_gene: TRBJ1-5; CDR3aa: CASSSLWDSAENQPQHF
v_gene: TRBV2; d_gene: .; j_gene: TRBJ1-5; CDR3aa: CASSEERGGLIDQPQHF
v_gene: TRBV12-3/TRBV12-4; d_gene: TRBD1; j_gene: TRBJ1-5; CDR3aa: CASRDRGNQPQHF
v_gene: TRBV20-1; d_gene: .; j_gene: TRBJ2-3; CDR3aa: CSARSDGTSTDTQYF
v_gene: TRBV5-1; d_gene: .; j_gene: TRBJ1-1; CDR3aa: CASSRSGGPMNTEAFF
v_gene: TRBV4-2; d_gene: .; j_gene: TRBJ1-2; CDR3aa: CASSPPGRGKNYGYTF
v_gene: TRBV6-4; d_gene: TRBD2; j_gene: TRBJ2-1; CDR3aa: CASPPGLADNEQFF
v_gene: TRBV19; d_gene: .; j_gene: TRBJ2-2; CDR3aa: CASSVPGQITGELFF
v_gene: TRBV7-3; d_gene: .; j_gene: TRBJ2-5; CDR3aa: CASSLAGTLEETQYF
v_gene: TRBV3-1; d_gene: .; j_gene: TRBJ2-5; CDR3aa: CASSFAFETQYF
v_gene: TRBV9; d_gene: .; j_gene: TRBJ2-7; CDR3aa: CASSPRGPSYEQYF
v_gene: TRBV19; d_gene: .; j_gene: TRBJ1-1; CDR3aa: CASKIRESTEAFF
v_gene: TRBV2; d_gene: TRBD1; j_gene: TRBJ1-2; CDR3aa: CAMPGQGYYGYTF
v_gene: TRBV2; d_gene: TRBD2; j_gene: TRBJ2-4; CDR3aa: CASSEVPSGRAFAKNIQYF
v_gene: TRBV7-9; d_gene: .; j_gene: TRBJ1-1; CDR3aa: CASSLYGTEAFF
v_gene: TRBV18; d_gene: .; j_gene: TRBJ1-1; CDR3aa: CASSPRQGNTEAFF
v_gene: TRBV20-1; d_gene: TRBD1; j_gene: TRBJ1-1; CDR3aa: CSARDLTGGTTEAFF
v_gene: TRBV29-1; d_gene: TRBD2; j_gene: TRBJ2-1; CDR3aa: CSVEERESSYNEQFF
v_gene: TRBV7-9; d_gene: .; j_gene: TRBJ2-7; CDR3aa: CASIDDQRHPYEQYF
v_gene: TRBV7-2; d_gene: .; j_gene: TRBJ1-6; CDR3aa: CASSLGGVRSPLHF
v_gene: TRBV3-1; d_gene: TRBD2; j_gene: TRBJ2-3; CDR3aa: CASSQTSGRAFSTDTQYF
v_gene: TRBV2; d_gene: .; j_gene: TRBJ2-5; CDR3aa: CASSSLWGQETQYF
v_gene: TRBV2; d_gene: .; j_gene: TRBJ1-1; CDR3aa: CASRYQAVNTEAFF
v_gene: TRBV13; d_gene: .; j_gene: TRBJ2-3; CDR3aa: CASSPQATRVPDTQYF
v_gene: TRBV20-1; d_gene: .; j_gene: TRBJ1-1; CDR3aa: CSARLPTGSAEAFF
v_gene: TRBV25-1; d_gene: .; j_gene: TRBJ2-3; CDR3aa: CASSEFPDPTDTQYF
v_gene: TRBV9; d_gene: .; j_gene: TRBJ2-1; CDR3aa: CASSALLQRESYNEQFF
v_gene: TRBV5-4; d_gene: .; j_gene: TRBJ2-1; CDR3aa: CASSLPGTHNEQFF
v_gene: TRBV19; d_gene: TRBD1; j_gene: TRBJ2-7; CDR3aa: CASSLAADRVGEQYF